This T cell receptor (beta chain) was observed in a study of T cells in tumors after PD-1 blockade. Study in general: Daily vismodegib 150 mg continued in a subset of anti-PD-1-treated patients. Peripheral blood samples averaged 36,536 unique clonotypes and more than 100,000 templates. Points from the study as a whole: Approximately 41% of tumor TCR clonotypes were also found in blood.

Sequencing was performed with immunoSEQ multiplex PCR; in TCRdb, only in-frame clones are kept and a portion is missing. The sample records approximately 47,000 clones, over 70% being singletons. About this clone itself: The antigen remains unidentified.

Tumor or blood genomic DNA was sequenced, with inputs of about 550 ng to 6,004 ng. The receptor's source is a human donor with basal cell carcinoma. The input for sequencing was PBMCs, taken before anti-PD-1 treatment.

The CDR3 sequence is CASRPGLAGGKGTDTQYF. The CDR3 nucleotides are TGCGCCAGCAGGCCAGGACTAGCGGGGGGAAAGGGCACAGATACGCAGTATTTT. The chain links TRBV5-1 to TRBJ2-3; TRBD2 matches at 14 bases. V lost 5 bases, J lost 1 base, and 9 bases stayed unmatched. This CDR3 contains 18 residues. The V gene's germline CDR1 is SGHRS and CDR2 YFSETQ.